This T cell receptor (beta chain) emerged from a study of T-cell reconstitution after alpha-beta-depleted transplantation in children (dated by TCRdb to between 2015 and 2016). Background on the whole study: Using TCR repertoire profiling, the study followed T-cell immune reconstitution in a quantitative way in children after TCRalphabeta/CD19-depleted allogeneic hematopoietic cell transplantation.

Measured from the cysteine to the phenylalanine, the CDR3 is 15 residues long. Only the CDR3 part of the read is kept: 45 bases, read in frame from the first base. V is pared back by 3 bases and J by 4 bases, with 12 bases lying between the germline termini. The CDR1 and CDR2 encoded by the germline V gene (reference sequence) are MNHEY and SMNVEV. Remarks on this clonotype: There is no known antigen for this receptor. Per-nucleotide qualities are absent, and no much larger clonotype sits a single base away.

This sample's treatment or condition label indicates: allogeneic hematopoietic cell transplantation with graft depleted of TCRalphabeta T cells and CD19 B cells. Transplant recipients were children who received TCRalphabeta/CD19-depleted allogeneic hematopoietic cell grafts. Preparation of the library involved PCR. The reads were generated on an Illumina HiSeq 2500. Molecular barcoding was employed in the preparation of TCR libraries, with unique molecular identifiers being used to normalize TCRbeta repertoire quantification. Using fastp at Q25 and MiXCR, TCRdb reprocessed the public reads and kept productive beta chains. CDR3 protein sequences are deduplicated, and each keeps its most common genes and DNA. Across this sample there are 200,000 to 300,000 distinct CDR3 sequences, with under 30% seen only once. Clones ranked in the top ten supply under 5.5% of the sample. The full study reports these points: The high TCRbeta diversity at day 60 in some patients was ascribed to recipient T cells and intrathymic progenitors that had survived conditioning. The apparently early recovery of alphabetaT-cell counts about two months after transplant reportedly depended on only several hundred rapidly expanded clones that came from non-depleted graft cells. Over the following months the frequencies of hyperexpanded clones went down, and after one year T-cell counts and TCRbeta diversity were mostly credited to newly produced T cells.

The sequence is built from TRBV27 and TRBJ2-2, with the D call perhaps TRBD1 or TRBD2, as 5 bases match in each case. The TCR comes from a female patient younger than 10 who had a stem cell transplant for congenital amegakaryocytic thrombocytopenia, so the T cells may come from the graft donor. Source: PBMCs, mostly from graft donor cells, taken 360 days after TCRalphabeta/CD19-depleted stem cell transplant. At the DNA level, the sequence is TGTGCCAGCAGTTTGGGCAGGGCGGGCACCGGGGAGCTGTTTTTT. Its protein reads: CASSLGRAGTGELFF.